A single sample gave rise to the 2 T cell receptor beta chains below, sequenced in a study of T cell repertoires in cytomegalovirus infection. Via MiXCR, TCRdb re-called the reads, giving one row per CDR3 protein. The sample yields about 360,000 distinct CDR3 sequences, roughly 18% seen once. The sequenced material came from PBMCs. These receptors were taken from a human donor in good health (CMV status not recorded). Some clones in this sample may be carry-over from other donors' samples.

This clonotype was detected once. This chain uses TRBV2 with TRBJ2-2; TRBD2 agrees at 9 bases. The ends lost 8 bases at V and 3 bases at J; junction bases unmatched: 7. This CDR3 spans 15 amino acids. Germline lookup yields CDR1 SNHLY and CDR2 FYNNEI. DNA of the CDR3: TGTGCCAGCGGAAAGCGGGGGGCCTACACCGGGGAGCTGTTTTTT. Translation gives CASGKRGAYTGELFF.

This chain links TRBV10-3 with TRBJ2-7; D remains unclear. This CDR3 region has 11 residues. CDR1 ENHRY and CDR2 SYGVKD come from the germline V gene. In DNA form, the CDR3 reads TGTACCACGTCGGGTATATACGAGCAGTACTTC. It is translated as CTTSGIYEQYF.